A selection of T cell receptor beta chains follows, all from one sample in a study of T-cell reconstitution after alpha-beta-depleted transplantation in children. TCRdb called the PCR reads again in MiXCR, with one record for every CDR3 protein. This sample carries fewer than 450,000 distinct CDR3 sequences, around 15% of them seen once, and the ten largest clones take around two fifths. The material sequenced was PBMCs, mostly from graft donor cells, taken 360 days after TCRalphabeta/CD19-depleted stem cell transplant. Source of these receptors: a male patient aged 2-15 years who had a stem cell transplant for acute lymphoblastic leukemia, so the T cells may come from the graft donor. CDR3s include the opening cysteine and the closing phenylalanine or tryptophan.

TRBV29-1	TRBJ2-1	CSVEDLIAGGPDNEQFF
TRBV4-2	TRBJ2-7	CASSQQQEYSYEQYF
TRBV6-4	TRBJ2-1	CASRLRVLGLAGSSYHSYNEQFF
TRBV6-2/TRBV6-3	TRBJ2-1	CASNPTGASGSEQFF
TRBV7-3	TRBJ2-5	CASSLIREETQYF
TRBV28	TRBJ2-5	CASSLEEGTVKETQYF
TRBV7-2	TRBJ2-2	CASSLLGAGELFF
TRBV9	TRBJ2-1	CASSRLGAVDSYNEQFF
TRBV28	TRBJ2-7	CASSFGQGRAEQYF
TRBV6-5	TRBJ1-6	CASSYGGGLTYNSPLHF
TRBV10-2	TRBJ1-1	CASKSDTEAFF
TRBV2	TRBJ2-3	CASNLPWASGADTQYF
TRBV4-1	TRBJ2-1	CASSQVVRETSGSYNEQFF
TRBV20-1	TRBJ1-4	CSARMGQGAGEKLFF
TRBV4-3	TRBJ2-1	CASSHPTSNEQFF
TRBV5-6	TRBJ2-1	CASRSGRAYNEQFF
TRBV15	TRBJ2-7	CATSRDWAYEQYF
TRBV20-1	TRBJ1-4	CSATSPLNEKLFF
TRBV29-1	TRBJ2-7	CSAPRTGTIYEQYF
TRBV7-9	TRBJ2-5	CASSLHGTQQETQYF
TRBV20-1	TRBJ2-3	CSARTSGDGSQYF
TRBV4-3	TRBJ2-7	CASSRNRGRVYEQYF
TRBV24-1	TRBJ2-5	CATSDPRHPSGQETQYF
TRBV27	TRBJ2-7	CASSSSGGYEQYF
TRBV27	TRBJ2-7	CASTPFQGRGKYEQYF
TRBV12-3/TRBV12-4	TRBJ2-2	CASRPMEGAGELFF
TRBV7-3	TRBJ2-7	CASSLGPLGEQYF
TRBV28	TRBJ2-5	CASSLIQGKTQYF
TRBV10-3	TRBJ2-7	CAISEPEPLGLGAYEQYF
TRBV11-3	TRBJ2-4	CASSFRGGAKNIQYF
TRBV7-3	TRBJ1-1	CASSAQGKNTEAFF
TRBV30	TRBJ2-5	CAWSTLETQYF
TRBV12-3/TRBV12-4	TRBJ2-1	CASSLAGSIYNEQFF
TRBV9	TRBJ2-5	CASSGGRGGETQYF
TRBV5-1	TRBJ2-3	CASSLFNSGSADTQYF
TRBV29-1	TRBJ2-1	CSVERLALYNEQFF
TRBV4-1	TRBJ2-1	CASSQVRPGLAGDRLYNEQFF
TRBV20-1	TRBJ1-4	CSAPGQGDYNEKLFF
TRBV29-1	TRBJ2-3	CSVVPGLDSDTQYF
TRBV4-3	TRBJ1-2	CASSQDRTGNGYTF
TRBV20-1	TRBJ2-5	CSARWGQETQYF
TRBV4-3	TRBJ2-7	CASSQEYPLAGAFEQYF
TRBV7-2	TRBJ2-1	CASSLPVFPDRVSWSSYNEQFF
TRBV12-3/TRBV12-4	TRBJ2-1	CASSLEGGEVNEQFF
TRBV12-3/TRBV12-4	TRBJ2-1	CASSLRLAGAYNEQFF
TRBV27	TRBJ2-2	CASSSQAENTGELFF
TRBV29-1	TRBJ2-7	CSVDDRVGEQYF
TRBV15	TRBJ2-3	CATSPLSGYTDTQYF
TRBV20-1	TRBJ1-5	CSARDQGWYNQPQHF
TRBV25-1	TRBJ2-7	CASSGRGRQYF
TRBV4-3	TRBJ2-1	CASSQDGGPPYNEQFF
TRBV7-6	TRBJ2-3	CASTSRRIGDTQYF
TRBV5-5	TRBJ2-7	CASSLQGGRDYEQYF
TRBV28	TRBJ2-5	CASRLSGAQETQYF
TRBV20-1	TRBJ2-1	CSARPVPGRHSYNEQFF
TRBV6-1	TRBJ2-2	CASRQGQGNTGELFF
TRBV28	TRBJ2-1	CASSPAAAGLAYNEQFF
TRBV28	TRBJ2-1	CASSLWTSGFYNEQFF
TRBV5-6	TRBJ1-5	CASSLGQGPQHF
TRBV5-1	TRBJ2-3	CASSPGTMGPDTQYF